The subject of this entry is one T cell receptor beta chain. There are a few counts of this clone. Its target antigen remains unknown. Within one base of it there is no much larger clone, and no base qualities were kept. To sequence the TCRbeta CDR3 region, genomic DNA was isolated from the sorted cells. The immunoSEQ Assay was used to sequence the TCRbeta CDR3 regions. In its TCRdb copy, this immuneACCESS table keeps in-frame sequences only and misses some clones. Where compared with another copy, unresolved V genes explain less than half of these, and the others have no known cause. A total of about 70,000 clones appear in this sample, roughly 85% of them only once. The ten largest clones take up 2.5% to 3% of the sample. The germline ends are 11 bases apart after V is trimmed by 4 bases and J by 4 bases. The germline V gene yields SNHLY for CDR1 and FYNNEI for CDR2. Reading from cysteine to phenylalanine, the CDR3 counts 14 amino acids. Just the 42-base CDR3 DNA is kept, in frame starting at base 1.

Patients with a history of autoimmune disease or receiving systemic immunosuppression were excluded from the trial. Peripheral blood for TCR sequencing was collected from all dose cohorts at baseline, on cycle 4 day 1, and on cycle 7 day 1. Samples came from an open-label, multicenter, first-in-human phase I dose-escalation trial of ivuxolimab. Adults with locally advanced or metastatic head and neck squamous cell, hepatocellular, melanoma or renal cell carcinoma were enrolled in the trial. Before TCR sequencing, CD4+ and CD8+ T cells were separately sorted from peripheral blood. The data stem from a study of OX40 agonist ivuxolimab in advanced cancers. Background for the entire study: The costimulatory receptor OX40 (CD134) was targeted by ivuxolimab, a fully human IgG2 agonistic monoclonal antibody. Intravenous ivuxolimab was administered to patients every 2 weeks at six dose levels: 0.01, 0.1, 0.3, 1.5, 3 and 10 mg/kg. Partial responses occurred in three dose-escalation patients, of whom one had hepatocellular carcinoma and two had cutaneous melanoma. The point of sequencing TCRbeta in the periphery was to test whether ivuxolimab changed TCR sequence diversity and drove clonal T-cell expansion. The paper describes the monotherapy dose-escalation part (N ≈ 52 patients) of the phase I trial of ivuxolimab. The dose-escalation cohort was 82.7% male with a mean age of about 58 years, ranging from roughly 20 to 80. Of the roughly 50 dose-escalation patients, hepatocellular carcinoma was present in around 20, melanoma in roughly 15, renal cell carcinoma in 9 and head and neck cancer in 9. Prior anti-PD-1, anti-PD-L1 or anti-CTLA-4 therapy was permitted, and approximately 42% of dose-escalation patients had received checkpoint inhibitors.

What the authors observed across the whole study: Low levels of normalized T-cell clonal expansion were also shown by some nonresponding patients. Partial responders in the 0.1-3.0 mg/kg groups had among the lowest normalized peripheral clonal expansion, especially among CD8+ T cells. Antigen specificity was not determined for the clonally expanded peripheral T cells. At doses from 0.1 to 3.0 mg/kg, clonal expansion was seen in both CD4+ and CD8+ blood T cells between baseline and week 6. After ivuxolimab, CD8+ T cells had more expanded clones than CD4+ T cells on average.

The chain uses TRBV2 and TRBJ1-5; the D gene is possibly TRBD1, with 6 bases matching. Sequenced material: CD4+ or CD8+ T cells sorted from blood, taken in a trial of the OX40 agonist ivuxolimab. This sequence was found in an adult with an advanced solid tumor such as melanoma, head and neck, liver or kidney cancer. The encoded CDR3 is CASSGGQPNQPQHF. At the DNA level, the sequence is TGTGCCAGCAGTGGGGGGCAGCCAAATCAGCCCCAGCATTTT.